This TCR beta chain was retrieved from a study of blood T cells in healthy people across ages. The CDR3 has 16 residues. The germline V gene encodes CDR1 MNHNY and CDR2 SVGAGI (reference sequence). V lost 2 bases, J lost 0 bases, and 11 bases lay in between. A sample-barcoded 5' primer and a J-beta primer mix were used in a second PCR of about 7 to 12 cycles. Each CDR3 protein gets one entry after TCRdb re-called the 5' RACE reads with MiXCR. The table lists about 1.5 million distinct CDR3 sequences, 42% of them singletons. Sequencing was carried out using blood. This clonotype originated in a woman aged 18-35 years in good health. The V and J genes are TRBV6-6 and TRBJ1-3, with D possibly TRBD1 on 5 matching bases. The CDR3: CASSYPTEVSGNTIYF. CDR3 DNA sequence: TGTGCCAGCAGTTACCCGACAGAAGTCTCTGGAAACACCATATATTTT.